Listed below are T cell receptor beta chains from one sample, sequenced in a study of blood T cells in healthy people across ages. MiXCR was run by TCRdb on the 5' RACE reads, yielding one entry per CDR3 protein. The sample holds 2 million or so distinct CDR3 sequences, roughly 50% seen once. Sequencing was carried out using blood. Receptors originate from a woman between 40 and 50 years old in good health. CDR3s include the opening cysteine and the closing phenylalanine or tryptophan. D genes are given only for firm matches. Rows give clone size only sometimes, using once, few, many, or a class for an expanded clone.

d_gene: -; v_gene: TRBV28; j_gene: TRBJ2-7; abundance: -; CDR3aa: CASSPRLRRDEQYF; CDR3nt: TGTGCCAGCAGTCCCCGACTTCGGCGGGATGAGCAGTACTTC
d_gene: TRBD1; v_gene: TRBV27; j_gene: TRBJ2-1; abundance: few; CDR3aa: CASSLGQGATNEQFF; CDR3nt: TGTGCCAGCAGTTTAGGACAGGGGGCTACGAATGAGCAGTTCTTC
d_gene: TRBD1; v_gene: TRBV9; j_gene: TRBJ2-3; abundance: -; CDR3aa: CASSVQGASTDTQYF; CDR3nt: TGTGCCAGCAGCGTACAGGGGGCTAGCACAGATACGCAGTATTTT
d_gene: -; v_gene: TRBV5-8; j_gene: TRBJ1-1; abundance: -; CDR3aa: CASSLAWKSNTEAFF; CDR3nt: TGTGCCAGCAGCTTGGCGTGGAAATCGAACACTGAAGCTTTCTTT
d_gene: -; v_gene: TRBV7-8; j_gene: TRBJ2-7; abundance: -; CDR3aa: CASSLRLRDAYEQYF; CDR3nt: TGTGCCAGCAGCTTACGTCTAAGGGATGCTTACGAGCAGTACTTC
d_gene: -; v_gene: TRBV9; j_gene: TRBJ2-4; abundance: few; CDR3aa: CASSATTGSSREQYF; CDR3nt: TGTGCCAGCAGCGCTACCACAGGCAGTTCACGAGAGCAGTACTTC
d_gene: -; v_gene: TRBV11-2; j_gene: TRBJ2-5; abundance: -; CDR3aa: CASSIDTGHFHHETQYF; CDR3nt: TGTGCCAGCAGCATAGATACGGGACACTTCCACCATGAGACCCAGTACTTC
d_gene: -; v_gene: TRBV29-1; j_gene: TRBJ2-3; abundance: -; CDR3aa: CSVVRSLDEDTQYF; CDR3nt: TGCAGCGTTGTCAGGTCACTAGACGAGGATACGCAGTATTTT
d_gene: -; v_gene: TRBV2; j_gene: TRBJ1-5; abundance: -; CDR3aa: CASSRQLNQPQHF; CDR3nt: TGTGCCAGCAGTCGACAGCTAAATCAGCCCCAGCATTTT
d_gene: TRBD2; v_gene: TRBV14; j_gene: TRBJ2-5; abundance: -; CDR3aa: CASSHRTSGYNEQYF; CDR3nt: TGTGCCAGCAGCCACCGCACTAGCGGATACAATGAGCAGTACTTC